This T cell receptor (beta chain) derives from a study of blood T cell repertoires in COVID-19. Study at large: The origin of the acute and convalescent COVID-19 samples was the United States, Italy and Spain. The cDNA or gDNA used as material had been derived from T cells, B-cell-depleted T cells, or PBMCs.

CDR1 is MRHNA, CDR2 SNTAGT, per germline. The CDR3 loop spans 13 amino acids. Trimming took 6 bases from V and 4 from J, leaving 12 bases between them. In the original workflow: Reference gene primer amplification in the assay estimated nucleated cell counts. Data came from immunoSEQ multiplex PCR; TCRdb stores just in-frame clones and leaves some out. V, J and clone size were drawn from that table, and D and trimming were deduced from the DNA. The table lists around 320,000 clones, 85% of them singletons, with around 7.8% in the top ten. V and J are TRBV6-4 and TRBJ1-1; D may be TRBD1 (6 bases). The sequencing sample was made of peripheral blood. The sequence was collected from a human donor in a cohort sampled during active COVID-19. CDR3 region: CASSKTGSTEAFF. Written as DNA, the CDR3 is TGTGCCAGCAGCAAAACAGGGTCCACTGAAGCTTTCTTT.